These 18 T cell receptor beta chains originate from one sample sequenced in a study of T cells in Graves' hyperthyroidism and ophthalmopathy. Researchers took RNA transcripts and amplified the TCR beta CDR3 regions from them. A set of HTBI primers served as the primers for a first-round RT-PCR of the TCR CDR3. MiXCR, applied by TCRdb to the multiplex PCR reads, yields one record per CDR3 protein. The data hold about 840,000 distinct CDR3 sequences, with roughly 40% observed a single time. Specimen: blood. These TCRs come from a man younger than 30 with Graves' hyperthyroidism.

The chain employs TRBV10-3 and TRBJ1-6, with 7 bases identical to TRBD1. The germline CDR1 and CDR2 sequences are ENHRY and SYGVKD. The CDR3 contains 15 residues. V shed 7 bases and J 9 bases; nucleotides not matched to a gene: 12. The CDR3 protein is CAIKSTGQESSPLHF. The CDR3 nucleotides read TGTGCCATCAAATCGACAGGGCAGGAAAGTTCACCCCTCCACTTT.

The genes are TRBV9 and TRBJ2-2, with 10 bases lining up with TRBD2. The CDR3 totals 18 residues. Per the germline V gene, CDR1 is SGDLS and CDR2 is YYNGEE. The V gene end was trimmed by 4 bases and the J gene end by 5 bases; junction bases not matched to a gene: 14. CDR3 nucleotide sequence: TGTGCCAGCAGCCCCGGGGATAGCGGGGGGCCGAGAACCGGGGAGCTGTTTTTT. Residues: CASSPGDSGGPRTGELFF.

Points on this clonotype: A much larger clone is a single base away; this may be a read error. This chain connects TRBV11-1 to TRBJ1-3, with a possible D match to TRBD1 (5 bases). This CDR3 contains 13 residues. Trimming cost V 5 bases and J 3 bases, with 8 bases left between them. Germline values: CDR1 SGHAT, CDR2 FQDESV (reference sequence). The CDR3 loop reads CASSGHLGNTIYF. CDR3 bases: TGTGCCAGCAGCGGACACCTTGGAAACACCATATATTTT. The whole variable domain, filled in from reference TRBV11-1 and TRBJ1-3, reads EAEVAQSPRYKITEKSQAVAFWCDPISGHATLYWYRQILGQGPELLVQFQDESVVDDSQLPKDRFSAERLKGVDSTLKIQPAELGDSAMYLCASSGHLGNTIYFGEGSWLTVV.

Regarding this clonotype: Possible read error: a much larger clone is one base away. For the CDR3, the DNA is TGTGCCATCAGTGGTGGTAATAGGGAAGCGGTAGGGCAGTACTTC. It specifies CAISGGNREAVGQYF. The genes are TRBV10-3 and TRBJ2-7, with D possibly TRBD2 on 5 matching bases. The germline V gene encodes CDR1 ENHRY and CDR2 SYGVKD. Deletions cut 4 bases from V and 9 bases from J, with 22 bases between. The CDR3 contains 15 residues.

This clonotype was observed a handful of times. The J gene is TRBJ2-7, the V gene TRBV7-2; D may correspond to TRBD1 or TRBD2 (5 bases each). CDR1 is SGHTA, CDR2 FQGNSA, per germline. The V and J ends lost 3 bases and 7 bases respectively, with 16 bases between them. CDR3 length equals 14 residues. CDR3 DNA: TGTGCCAGCAGCTTCGGACATCCCTCGGGGGAGCAGTACTTC. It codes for CASSFGHPSGEQYF.

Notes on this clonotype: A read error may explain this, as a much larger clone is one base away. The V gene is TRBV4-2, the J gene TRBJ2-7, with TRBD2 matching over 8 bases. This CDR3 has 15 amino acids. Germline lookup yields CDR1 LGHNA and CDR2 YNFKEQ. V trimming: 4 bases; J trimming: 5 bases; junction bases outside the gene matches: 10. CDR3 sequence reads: CASSLQGSGIDEQYF. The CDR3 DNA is TGTGCCAGCAGCCTTCAGGGTAGCGGGATTGACGAGCAGTACTTC.

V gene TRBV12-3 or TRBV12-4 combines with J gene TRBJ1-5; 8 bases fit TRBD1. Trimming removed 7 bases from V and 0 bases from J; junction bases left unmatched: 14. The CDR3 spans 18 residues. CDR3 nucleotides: TGTGCCAGCACCTATGGTACGGACAGGGCGGTTAGCAATCAGCCCCAGCATTTT. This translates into CASTYGTDRAVSNQPQHF.

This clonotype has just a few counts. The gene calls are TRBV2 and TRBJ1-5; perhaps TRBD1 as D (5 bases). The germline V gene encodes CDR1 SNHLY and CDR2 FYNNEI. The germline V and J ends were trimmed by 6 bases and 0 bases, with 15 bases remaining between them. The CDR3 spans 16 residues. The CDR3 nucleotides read TGTGCCAGCAGCCTCAGAGCCCAGGGTAGCAATCAGCCCCAGCATTTT. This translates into CASSLRAQGSNQPQHF.

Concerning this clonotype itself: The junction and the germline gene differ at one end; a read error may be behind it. CDR3 DNA sequence: TGTGCCAGCAGCGTCGGGGGCGCGAACACCGGGGAGCCGTTTTTT. It translates to CASSVGGANTGEPFF. The chain combines TRBV9 with TRBJ2-2; D may be TRBD1 or TRBD2 (6 bases each). Germline CDR1 and CDR2: SGDLS and YYNGEE. CDR3 length: 15 amino acids.

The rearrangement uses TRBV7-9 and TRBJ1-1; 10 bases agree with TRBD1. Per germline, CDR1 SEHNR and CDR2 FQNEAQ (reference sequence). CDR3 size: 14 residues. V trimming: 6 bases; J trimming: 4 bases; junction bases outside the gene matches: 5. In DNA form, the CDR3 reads TGTGCCAGCAGACCGGGACAGGGGAGCACTGAAGCTTTCTTT. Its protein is CASRPGQGSTEAFF.

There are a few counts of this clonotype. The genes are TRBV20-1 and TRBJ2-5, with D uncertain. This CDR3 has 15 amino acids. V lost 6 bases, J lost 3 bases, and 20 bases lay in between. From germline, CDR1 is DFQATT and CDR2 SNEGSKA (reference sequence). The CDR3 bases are TGCAGTGCGAAAACGCCCCAGTTTGTCGAAGAGACCCAGTACTTC. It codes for CSAKTPQFVEETQYF.

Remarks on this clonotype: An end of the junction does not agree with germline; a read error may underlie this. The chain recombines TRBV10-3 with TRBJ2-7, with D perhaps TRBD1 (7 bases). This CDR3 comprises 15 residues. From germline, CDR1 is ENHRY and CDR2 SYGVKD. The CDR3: CASSETGRGYYEQYF. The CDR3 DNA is TGTGCCAGCAGTGAGACAGGGCGGGGTTACTACGAGCAGTACTTC.

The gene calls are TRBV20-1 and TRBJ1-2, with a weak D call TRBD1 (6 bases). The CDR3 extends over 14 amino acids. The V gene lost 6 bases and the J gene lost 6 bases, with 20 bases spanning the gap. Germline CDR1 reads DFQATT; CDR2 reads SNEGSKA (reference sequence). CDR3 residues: CSAPGGGAFDGYTF. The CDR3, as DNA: TGCAGTGCGCCTGGCGGGGGCGCATTTGATGGCTACACCTTC.

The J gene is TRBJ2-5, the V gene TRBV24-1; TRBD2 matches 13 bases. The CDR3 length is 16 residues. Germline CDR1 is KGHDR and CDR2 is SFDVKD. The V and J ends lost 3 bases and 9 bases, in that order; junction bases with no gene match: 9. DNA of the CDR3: TGTGCCACCAGTGATCGGACTAGCGGGAGCCTATCGGCCCAGTACTTC. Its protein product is CATSDRTSGSLSAQYF.

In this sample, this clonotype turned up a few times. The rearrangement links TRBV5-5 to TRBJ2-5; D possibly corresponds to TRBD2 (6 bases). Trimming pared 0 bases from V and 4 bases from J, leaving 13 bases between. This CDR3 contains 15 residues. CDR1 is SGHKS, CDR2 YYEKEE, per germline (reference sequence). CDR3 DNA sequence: TGTGCCAGCAGCTTGGGGTATGCGGGACCAGAGACCCAGTACTTC. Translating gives CASSLGYAGPETQYF.

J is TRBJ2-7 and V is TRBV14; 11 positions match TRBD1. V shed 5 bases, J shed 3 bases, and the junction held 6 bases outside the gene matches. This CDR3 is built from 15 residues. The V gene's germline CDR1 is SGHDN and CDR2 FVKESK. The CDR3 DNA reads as TGTGCCAGCAGCGTGGGACAGGGGGAGTTCTACGAGCAGTACTTC. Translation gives CASSVGQGEFYEQYF.

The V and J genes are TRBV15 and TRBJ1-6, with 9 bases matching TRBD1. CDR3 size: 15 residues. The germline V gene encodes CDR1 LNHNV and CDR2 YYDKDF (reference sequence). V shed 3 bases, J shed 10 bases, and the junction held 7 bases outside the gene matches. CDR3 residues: CATSSSGQGASPLHF. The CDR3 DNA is TGTGCCACCAGCAGCTCGGGACAGGGCGCATCACCCCTCCACTTT.

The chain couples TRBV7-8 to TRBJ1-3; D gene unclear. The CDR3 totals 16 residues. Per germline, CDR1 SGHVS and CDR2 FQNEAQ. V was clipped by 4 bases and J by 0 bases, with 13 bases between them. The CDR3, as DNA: TGTGCCAGCAGCTCTAGGACCGACTTCTCTGGAAACACCATATATTTT. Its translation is CASSSRTDFSGNTIYF.